These T cell receptor beta chains were read from a single sample in a study of blood T cell repertoires in COVID-19. Libraries were prepared by immunoSEQ multiplex PCR; TCRdb keeps only in-frame clonotypes and omits some of them. The table lists roughly 50,000 clones, 65% to 80% of them singletons, with about 20% in the top ten. The sample comprised peripheral blood. Source of these receptors: a human donor with active or convalescent COVID-19. The donor label of this sample is uncertain. The CDR3 runs from the conserved cysteine through the conserved F or W. Each record gives: J gene, clone size, V gene, D gene, CDR3 protein, CDR3 DNA. A D gene is named only where the DNA matches it firmly. Size tells how often a clone was seen (once, few, many) or the class of an expanded clone, and some rows leave it out.

TRBJ2-1 - TRBV15 TRBD2 CATAAGGRGSYNEQFF TGTGCCACCGCAGCGGGAGGAAGGGGCTCCTACAATGAGCAGTTCTTC
TRBJ2-5 - TRBV24-1 TRBD2 CAIGGLAGQETQYF TGTGCCATCGGCGGGCTAGCGGGTCAAGAGACCCAGTACTTC
TRBJ1-6 - TRBV11-3 - CASSRGQTDNSPLHF TGTGCCAGCAGCCGCGGACAGACCGATAATTCACCCCTCCACTTT
TRBJ2-7 few TRBV9 TRBD2 CASTPGGSHTYEQYF TGTGCCAGCACTCCCGGGGGGTCACATACCTACGAGCAGTACTTC
TRBJ1-2 - TRBV18 - CASSPQGQGHGYTF TGTGCCAGCTCCCCCCAGGGGCAGGGGCACGGCTACACCTTC
TRBJ2-3 once TRBV6-6 - CASSSVSGVSTDTQYF TGTGCCAGCAGTTCCGTGTCGGGAGTAAGCACAGATACGCAGTATTTT
TRBJ1-4 - TRBV19 - CASSDLRRSNEKLFF TGTGCCAGTAGTGACCTGAGGAGGTCTAATGAAAAACTGTTTTTT
TRBJ1-2 - TRBV19 - CASSTKTTFGYTF TGTGCCAGTAGTACGAAAACGACATTCGGCTACACCTTC
TRBJ2-3 many TRBV19 TRBD2 CASSNVAGVNTDTQYF TGTGCCAGTAGTAACGTAGCGGGAGTTAACACAGATACGCAGTATTTT
TRBJ1-5 - TRBV28 TRBD1 CASSLIGRGQGQPQHF TGTGCCAGCAGTTTAATCGGCAGGGGGCAAGGTCAGCCCCAGCATTTT
TRBJ2-3 few TRBV10-2 - CASSESPTSTDTQYF TGCGCCAGCAGTGAGTCGCCGACTAGCACAGATACGCAGTATTTT
TRBJ2-1 - TRBV6-4 TRBD2 CASRYASGEQFF TGTGCCAGCAGGTACGCTAGCGGTGAGCAGTTCTTC
TRBJ2-7 few TRBV18 - CASSPPSMPYEQYF TGTGCCAGCTCACCACCTAGTATGCCCTACGAGCAGTACTTC
TRBJ2-7 - TRBV7-2 - CASSLSGNVEAYEQYF TGTGCCAGCAGCTTGTCGGGGAATGTTGAAGCCTACGAGCAGTACTTC
TRBJ2-3 - TRBV9 - CASSPGGQRTDTQYF TGTGCCAGCAGCCCGGGAGGACAGCGCACAGATACGCAGTATTTT
TRBJ2-5 - TRBV27 TRBD2 CACCLGGSQETQYF TGTGCCTGCTGTTTGGGAGGGAGCCAAGAGACCCAGTACTTC
TRBJ2-1 few TRBV19 TRBD1 CASSIGTRTGITYNEQFF TGTGCCAGTAGTATAGGGACTCGGACAGGGATAACCTACAATGAGCAGTTCTTC
TRBJ1-4 - TRBV2 - CASKRITTNEKLFF TGTGCCAGCAAGAGGATCACAACTAATGAAAAACTGTTTTTT
TRBJ2-1 few TRBV27 - CASSLRRAGGYNEQFF TGTGCCAGCAGTTTACGGCGGGCAGGGGGGTACAATGAGCAGTTCTTC
TRBJ2-3 - TRBV7-2 TRBD2 CASSLAGLRGSLPDTQYF TGTGCCAGCAGCTTAGCGGGACTGCGGGGGTCGCTCCCAGATACGCAGTATTTT
TRBJ1-1 - TRBV10-3 TRBD1 CATQDRANTEAFF TGTGCCACGCAGGACAGGGCGAACACTGAAGCTTTCTTT
TRBJ2-5 - TRBV30 - CAWSVQVETQYF TGTGCCTGGAGTGTTCAGGTAGAGACCCAGTACTTC
TRBJ2-7 - TRBV5-1 TRBD2 CASSFGGRAYEQYF TGCGCCAGCAGCTTCGGCGGGAGGGCCTACGAGCAGTACTTC
TRBJ1-2 - TRBV7-6 - CATGSGYGYTF TGTGCCACCGGGAGCGGCTATGGCTACACCTTC
TRBJ2-3 - TRBV3-1/TRBV3-2 - CASSLITDTQYF TGTGCCAGCAGCCTCATTACAGATACGCAGTATTTT
TRBJ1-3 - TRBV7-2 - CASSPGFGGNTIYF TGTGCCAGCAGCCCAGGTTTTGGAGGAAACACCATATATTTT
TRBJ2-1 once TRBV29-1 TRBD1 CSARDSSYNEQFF TGCAGCGCCCGGGACAGTTCATACAATGAGCAGTTCTTC
TRBJ2-2 - TRBV11-3 - CASSLNSFTGELFF TGTGCCAGCAGCTTAAATTCGTTCACCGGGGAGCTGTTTTTT
TRBJ2-7 few TRBV12-3/TRBV12-4 - CASGGTGAFEQYF TGTGCCAGCGGCGGGACCGGTGCATTCGAGCAGTACTTC
TRBJ1-1 - TRBV10-2 - CASSRVGVGNTEAFF TGCGCCAGCAGTCGAGTGGGAGTAGGGAACACTGAAGCTTTCTTT
TRBJ1-1 - TRBV18 - CASSLGTNTEAFF TGTGCCAGCTCACTTGGGACAAACACTGAAGCTTTCTTT
TRBJ2-3 once TRBV13 TRBD1 CASSYKTGPYPTDTQYF TGTGCCAGCAGTTATAAGACAGGGCCTTACCCCACAGATACGCAGTATTTT
TRBJ2-6 many TRBV30 - CAWQDSGANVLTF TGTGCCTGGCAGGACTCTGGGGCCAACGTCCTGACTTTC
TRBJ2-2 - TRBV5-4 TRBD2 CASSLGGRGGELFF TGTGCCAGCAGCTTGGGCGGGAGAGGCGGGGAGCTGTTTTTT
TRBJ1-2 - TRBV3-1/TRBV3-2 - CASSQGAGRENGYTF TGTGCCAGCAGCCAAGGGGCGGGGAGAGAGAATGGCTACACCTTC
TRBJ2-3 - TRBV4-3 TRBD2 CASSQGPTSGGTDTQYF TGCGCCAGCAGCCAAGGGCCTACTAGCGGAGGCACAGATACGCAGTATTTT
TRBJ2-5 - TRBV2 TRBD2 CASSVLAGAMETQYF TGTGCCAGCAGTGTATTAGCGGGAGCTATGGAGACCCAGTACTTC
TRBJ1-2 - TRBV19 - CASKGATYGYTF TGTGCCAGTAAAGGGGCTACCTATGGCTACACCTTC
TRBJ1-6 - TRBV21-1 - CASSKVLGGRLPFPNSPLHF TGTGCCAGCAGCAAAGTCCTAGGTGGGAGGCTACCCTTTCCTAATTCACCCCTCCACTTT
TRBJ2-3 once TRBV7-8 TRBD2 CASSLRAGTTTDTQYF TGTGCCAGCAGCCTGCGAGCCGGGACTACCACAGATACGCAGTATTTT
TRBJ1-4 - TRBV6-5 TRBD1 CASRPGGREKLFF TGTGCCAGCAGACCAGGGGGCCGCGAAAAACTGTTTTTT
TRBJ2-1 few TRBV25-1 TRBD2 CASRASGYSYNEQFF TGTGCCAGCAGGGCTAGCGGATACTCCTACAATGAGCAGTTCTTC
TRBJ2-7 few TRBV5-1 TRBD2 CASSSSGNYEQYF TGCGCCAGCAGTTCTAGCGGCAACTACGAGCAGTACTTC
TRBJ2-1 - TRBV14 - CASSFHSGLSYNEQFF TGTGCCAGCAGCTTTCACAGCGGACTTTCCTACAATGAGCAGTTCTTC
TRBJ1-5 - TRBV6-5 TRBD1 CASRNRGVSNQPQHF TGTGCCAGCAGGAACAGGGGGGTTAGCAATCAGCCCCAGCATTTT
TRBJ2-1 - TRBV18 - CASSPPAAYNEQFF TGTGCCAGCTCACCACCAGCGGCCTACAATGAGCAGTTCTTC
TRBJ2-6 - TRBV30 - CAWSQLSGANVLTF TGTGCCTGGAGCCAGTTATCCGGGGCCAACGTCCTGACTTTC
TRBJ2-2 few TRBV4-1 TRBD2 CAPSLAGGGPGELFF TGCGCCCCCAGCCTGGCCGGGGGGGGGCCCGGGGAGCTGTTTTTT
TRBJ2-1 - TRBV9 TRBD2 CASSVGLAGANEQFF TGTGCCAGCAGCGTAGGACTAGCGGGAGCGAATGAGCAGTTCTTC
TRBJ2-3 - TRBV10-3 - CAISEPRSDTQYF TGTGCCATCAGTGAGCCGCGGTCAGATACGCAGTATTTT
TRBJ1-1 - TRBV28 - CASSLVTGGGTEAFF TGTGCCAGCAGTTTAGTAACAGGCGGGGGCACTGAAGCTTTCTTT
TRBJ2-2 - TRBV11-2 - CASRALLQGGTGELFF TGTGCCAGCAGAGCACTACTGCAGGGGGGAACCGGGGAGCTGTTTTTT
TRBJ2-7 - TRBV11-1 TRBD2 CASSLAGGPVGEQYF TGTGCCAGCAGCTTAGCGGGAGGGCCGGTTGGCGAGCAGTACTTC
TRBJ1-2 large TRBV27 TRBD1 CASSATTGVSGYTF TGTGCCAGCAGTGCAACTACAGGGGTGAGCGGCTACACCTTC